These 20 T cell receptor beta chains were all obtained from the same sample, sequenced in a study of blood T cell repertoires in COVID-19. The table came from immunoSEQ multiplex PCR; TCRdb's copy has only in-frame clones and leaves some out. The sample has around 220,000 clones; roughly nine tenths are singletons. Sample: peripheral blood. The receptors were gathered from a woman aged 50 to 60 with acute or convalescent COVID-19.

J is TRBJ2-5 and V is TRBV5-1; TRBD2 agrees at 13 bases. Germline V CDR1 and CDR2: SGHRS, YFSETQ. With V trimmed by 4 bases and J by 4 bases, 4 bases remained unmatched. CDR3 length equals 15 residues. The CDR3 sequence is CASSPRLAGGETQYF. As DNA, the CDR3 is TGCGCCAGCAGCCCCCGACTAGCGGGGGGAGAGACCCAGTACTTC.

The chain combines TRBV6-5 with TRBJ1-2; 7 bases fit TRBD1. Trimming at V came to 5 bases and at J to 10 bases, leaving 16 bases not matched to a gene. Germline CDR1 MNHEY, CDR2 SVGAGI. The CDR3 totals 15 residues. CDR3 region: CASSLGQDGADDYTF. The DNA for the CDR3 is TGTGCCAGCAGTCTAGGACAGGACGGGGCCGATGACTACACCTTC.

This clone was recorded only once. DNA for the CDR3: TGTGCCAGCAGCTTCCAGGGGGCAGATGAAAAACTGTTTTTT. The encoded protein is CASSFQGADEKLFF. This rearrangement joins TRBV5-4 to TRBJ1-4, with 8 positions matching TRBD1. With 2 bases clipped from V and 6 bases from J, the junction kept 3 bases outside the gene matches. This CDR3 comprises 14 residues. The V gene's germline CDR1 is SGHNT and CDR2 YYREEE (reference sequence).

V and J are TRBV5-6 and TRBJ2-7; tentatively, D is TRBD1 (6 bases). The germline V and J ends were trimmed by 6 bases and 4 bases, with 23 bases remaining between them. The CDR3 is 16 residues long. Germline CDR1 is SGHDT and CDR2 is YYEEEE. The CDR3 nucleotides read TGTGCCAGCAACTCCTGGGGGCTCCACCCGGTATACGAGCAGTACTTC. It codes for CASNSWGLHPVYEQYF.

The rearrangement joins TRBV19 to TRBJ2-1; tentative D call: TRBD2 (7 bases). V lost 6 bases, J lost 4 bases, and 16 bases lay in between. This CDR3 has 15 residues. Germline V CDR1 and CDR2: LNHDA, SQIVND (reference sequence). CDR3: CASRSPGGHYNEQFF. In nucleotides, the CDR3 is TGTGCCAGTAGAAGCCCGGGGGGCCATTACAATGAGCAGTTCTTC.

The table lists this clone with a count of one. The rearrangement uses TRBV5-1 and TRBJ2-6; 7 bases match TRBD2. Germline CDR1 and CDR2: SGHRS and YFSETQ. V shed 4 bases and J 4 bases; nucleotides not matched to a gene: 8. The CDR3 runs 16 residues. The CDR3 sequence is CASSPAGDEGANVLTF. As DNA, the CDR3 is TGCGCCAGCAGCCCCGCGGGGGACGAAGGGGCCAACGTCCTGACTTTC.

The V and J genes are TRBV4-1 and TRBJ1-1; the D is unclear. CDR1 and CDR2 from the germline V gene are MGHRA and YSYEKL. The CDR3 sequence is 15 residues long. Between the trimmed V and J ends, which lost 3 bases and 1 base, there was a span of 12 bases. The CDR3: CASSQSFSQNTEAFF. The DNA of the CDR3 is TGCGCCAGCAGCCAGTCTTTTAGTCAGAACACTGAAGCTTTCTTT.

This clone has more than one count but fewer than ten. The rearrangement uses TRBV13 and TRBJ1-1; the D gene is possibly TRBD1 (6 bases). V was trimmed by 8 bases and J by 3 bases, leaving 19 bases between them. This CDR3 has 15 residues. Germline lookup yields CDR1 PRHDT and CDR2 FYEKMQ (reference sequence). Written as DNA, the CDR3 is TGTGCCAGCGCGGCCGGGGGGCTAGGGGACACTGAAGCTTTCTTT. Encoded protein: CASAAGGLGDTEAFF.

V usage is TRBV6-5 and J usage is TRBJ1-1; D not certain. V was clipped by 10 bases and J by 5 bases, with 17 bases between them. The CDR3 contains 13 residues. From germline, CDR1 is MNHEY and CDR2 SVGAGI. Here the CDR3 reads CATQALPETEAFF. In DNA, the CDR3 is TGTGCCACCCAGGCCCTGCCGGAAACTGAAGCTTTCTTT.

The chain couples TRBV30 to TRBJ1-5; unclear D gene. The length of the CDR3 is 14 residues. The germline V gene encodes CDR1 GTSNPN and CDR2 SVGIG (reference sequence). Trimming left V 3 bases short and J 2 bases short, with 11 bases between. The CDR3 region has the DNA TGTGCCTGGAGCGGGTACACGCGCAATCAGCCCCAGCATTTT. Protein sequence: CAWSGYTRNQPQHF.

As DNA, the CDR3 is TGTGCCAGCAGTTCCCAGGGGGGCTACACCTTC. Translation: CASSSQGGYTF. The gene calls are TRBV28 and TRBJ1-2, with D perhaps matching TRBD1 (6 bases). Germline loops: CDR1 MDHEN, CDR2 SYDVKM. CDR3 length: 11 amino acids. Trimming pared 4 bases from V and 8 bases from J, leaving 8 bases between.

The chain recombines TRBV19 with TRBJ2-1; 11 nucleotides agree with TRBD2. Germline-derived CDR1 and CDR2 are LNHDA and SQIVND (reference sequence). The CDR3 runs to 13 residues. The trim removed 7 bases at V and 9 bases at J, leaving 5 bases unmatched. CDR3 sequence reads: CASKLAGGAEQFF. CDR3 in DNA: TGTGCCAGTAAATTAGCGGGAGGGGCTGAGCAGTTCTTC.

CDR3 sequence (DNA): TGTGCCACCAGGGAGCCCGGGACAGGGAGGATTCAGTACTTC. It specifies CATREPGTGRIQYF. The V call is TRBV24-1, the J call TRBJ2-4, with TRBD1 matching over 9 bases. J lost 10 bases, V lost 7 bases, and 10 bases had no gene match. There are 14 residues in the CDR3. Germline values: CDR1 KGHDR, CDR2 SFDVKD.

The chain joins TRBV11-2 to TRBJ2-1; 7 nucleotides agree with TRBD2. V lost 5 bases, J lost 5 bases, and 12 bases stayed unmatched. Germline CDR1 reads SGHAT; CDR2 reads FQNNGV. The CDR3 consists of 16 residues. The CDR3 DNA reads TGTGCCAGCAGCCTGGCGGGAGTCTCGTACGACAATGAGCAGTTCTTC. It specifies CASSLAGVSYDNEQFF.

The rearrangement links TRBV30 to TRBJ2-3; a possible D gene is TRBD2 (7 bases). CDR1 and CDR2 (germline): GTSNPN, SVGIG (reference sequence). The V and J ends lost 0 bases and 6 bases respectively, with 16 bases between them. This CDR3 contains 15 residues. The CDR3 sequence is CAWSVPGGGGDTQYF. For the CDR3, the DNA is TGTGCCTGGAGTGTACCTGGAGGGGGAGGGGATACGCAGTATTTT.

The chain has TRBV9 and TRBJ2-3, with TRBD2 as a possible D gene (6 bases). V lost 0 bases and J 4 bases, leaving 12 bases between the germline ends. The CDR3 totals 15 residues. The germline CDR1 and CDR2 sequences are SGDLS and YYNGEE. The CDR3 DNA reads TGTGCCAGCAGCGTAGAGCTGGAGGGAGCAGATACGCAGTATTTT. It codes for CASSVELEGADTQYF.

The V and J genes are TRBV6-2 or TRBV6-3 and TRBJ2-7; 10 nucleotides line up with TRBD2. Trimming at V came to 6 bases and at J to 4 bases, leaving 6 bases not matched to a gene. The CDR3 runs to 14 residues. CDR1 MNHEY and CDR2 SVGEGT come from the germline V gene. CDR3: CASSLAGASYEQYF. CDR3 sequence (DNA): TGTGCCAGCAGCCTAGCGGGAGCCAGTTACGAGCAGTACTTC.

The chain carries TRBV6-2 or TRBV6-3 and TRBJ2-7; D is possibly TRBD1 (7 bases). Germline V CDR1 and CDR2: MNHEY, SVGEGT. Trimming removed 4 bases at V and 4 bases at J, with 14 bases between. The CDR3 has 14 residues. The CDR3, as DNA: TGTGCCAGCAGTTTCGCGGCAGGGGGGTACGAGCAGTACTTC. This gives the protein CASSFAAGGYEQYF.

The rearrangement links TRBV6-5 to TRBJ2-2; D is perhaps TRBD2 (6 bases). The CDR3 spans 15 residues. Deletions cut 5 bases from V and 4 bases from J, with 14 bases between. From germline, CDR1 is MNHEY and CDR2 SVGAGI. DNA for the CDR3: TGTGCCAGCAGTCTACGAAAGCGGGTCACCGGGGAGCTGTTTTTT. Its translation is CASSLRKRVTGELFF.

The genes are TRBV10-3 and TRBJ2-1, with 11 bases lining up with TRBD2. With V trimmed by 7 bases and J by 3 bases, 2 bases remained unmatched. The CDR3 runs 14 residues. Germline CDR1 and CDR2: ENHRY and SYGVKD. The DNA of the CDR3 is TGTGCCATCAAACTAGCGGGGGACTACAATGAGCAGTTCTTC. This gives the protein CAIKLAGDYNEQFF.